The 23 T cell receptor beta chains listed next were all sequenced from one sample in a study of PD-1 blockade in mismatch repair-deficient tumors. Some clones are missing from TCRdb's copy, which holds only in-frame ones; the method was immunoSEQ multiplex PCR. The table lists some 85,000 clones, roughly 80% of them singletons. The sample in question was peripheral blood, obtained 44 weeks after starting pembrolizumab. Receptor source: an adult with mismatch repair-deficient cancer.

The genes are TRBV11-2 and TRBJ2-1, with 12 bases matching TRBD2. This CDR3 is 15 amino acids long. Germline CDR1 and CDR2: SGHAT and FQNNGV. Unmatched junction bases numbered 5, after V lost 3 bases and J lost 8 bases. Here the CDR3 DNA reads TGTGCCAGCAGCTTCGGACTAGCGGGAAAGGATGAGCAGTTCTTC. Its protein product is CASSFGLAGKDEQFF.

V usage is TRBV11-3 and J usage is TRBJ2-7, with 12 bases lining up with TRBD2. The V and J ends lost 3 bases and 1 base, in that order; junction bases with no gene match: 7. There are 17 residues in the CDR3. Germline assignment: CDR1 SGHNT and CDR2 YENEEA. CDR3 in DNA: TGTGCCAGCAGCTTGCCACTAGCGGGAGGATCGTCCTACGAGCAGTACTTC. Translated: CASSLPLAGGSSYEQYF. Together with reference TRBV11-3 and TRBJ2-7, the CDR3 gives the full variable domain: EAGVVQSPRYKIIEKKQPVAFWCNPISGHNTLYWYLQNLGQGPELLIRYENEEAVDDSQLPKDRFSAERLKGVDSTLKIQPAELGDSAVYLCASSLPLAGGSSYEQYFGPGTRLTVT.

This chain links TRBV6-1 with TRBJ2-4; a weak D match, TRBD2 (6 bases). CDR1 and CDR2 (germline): MNHNS, SASEGT. The V end was cut by 1 base, the J end by 2 bases, with 12 bases between. The CDR3 has 16 amino acids. The CDR3 is CASSEDPGVTKNIQYF. The CDR3 region has the DNA TGTGCCAGCAGTGAAGATCCGGGGGTAACCAAAAACATTCAGTACTTC.

At least ten counts were recorded for this clone. The V gene is TRBV27, the J gene TRBJ1-1, with a tentative D call TRBD1 (5 bases). Per the germline V gene, CDR1 is MNHEY and CDR2 is SMNVEV (reference sequence). V lost 4 bases and J 4 bases, leaving 10 bases between the germline ends. The CDR3 consists of 13 residues. CDR3: CASSWGSGTEAFF. The CDR3 coding sequence is TGTGCCAGCAGTTGGGGGAGTGGCACTGAAGCTTTCTTT.

The V and J genes are TRBV28 and TRBJ1-1, with TRBD1 identical over 9 bases. The CDR3 is made up of 15 amino acids. J gave up 5 bases and V 6 bases, and 10 bases lay outside the gene matches. Germline lookup yields CDR1 MDHEN and CDR2 SYDVKM. Written as DNA, the CDR3 is TGTGCCAGCAGCCTGACAGGGGGGGGAAGAACTGAAGCTTTCTTT. Encoded protein: CASSLTGGGRTEAFF.

The chain recombines TRBV5-1 with TRBJ2-1; D possibly corresponds to TRBD1 (6 bases). Germline V gene data show CDR1 as SGHRS and CDR2 as YFSETQ. Deletions cut 1 base from V and 8 bases from J, with 16 bases between. CDR3 size: 15 residues. The CDR3 is CASSLQGGPLDEQFF. CDR3 bases: TGCGCCAGCAGCTTGCAAGGGGGACCGTTGGATGAGCAGTTCTTC.

The chain has TRBV6-1 and TRBJ1-4; tentatively, D is TRBD1 (5 bases). Germline CDR1 and CDR2: MNHNS and SASEGT. The V end was cut by 7 bases, the J end by 7 bases, with 13 bases between. The CDR3 extends over 13 amino acids. CDR3 in amino acids: CASTRAIGEKLFF. The DNA of the CDR3 is TGTGCCAGCACCAGGGCCATCGGTGAAAAACTGTTTTTT.

The gene calls are TRBV2 and TRBJ2-2; the match to TRBD2 covers 7 bases. The germline CDR1 and CDR2 sequences are SNHLY and FYNNEI. V lost 6 bases and J lost 7; bases outside the gene matches: 8. The CDR3 runs 14 residues. As DNA, the CDR3 is TGTGCCAGCAGAGCCGGGACTACCGACGGGGAGCTGTTTTTT. Protein product: CASRAGTTDGELFF.

This clone was seen only a few times. The gene calls are TRBV19 and TRBJ1-1; no definite D call. CDR3 size: 12 residues. The ends were cut back, 6 bases at V and 1 base at J, with 6 bases in the middle. Germline V gives CDR1 LNHDA, CDR2 SQIVND (reference sequence). The CDR3: CASRAGNTEAFF. In DNA form, the CDR3 reads TGTGCCAGTAGGGCAGGGAACACTGAAGCTTTCTTT.

This clone has a handful of counts. The gene calls are TRBV7-6 and TRBJ2-4; D might be TRBD1 or TRBD2, each matching 5 bases. The V and J ends lost 2 bases and 9 bases respectively, with 8 bases between them. The germline V gene has CDR1 SGHVS and CDR2 FNYEAQ. The CDR3 extends over 12 amino acids. The CDR3 DNA reads as TGTGCCAGCAGCTTACCAGGGAGCATTCAGTACTTC. Amino acids: CASSLPGSIQYF.

V usage is TRBV7-9 and J usage is TRBJ2-5; 8 bases align to TRBD2. Per the germline V gene, CDR1 is SEHNR and CDR2 is FQNEAQ (reference sequence). The CDR3 sequence is 14 residues long. Unmatched junction bases numbered 7, after V lost 5 bases and J lost 5 bases. The CDR3 DNA is TGTGCCAGCAGCCCGAGCGGGAGCTTGGAGACCCAGTACTTC. Translation gives CASSPSGSLETQYF.

The rearrangement joins TRBV5-1 to TRBJ1-4; the match to TRBD1 covers 8 bases. This CDR3 is built from 14 residues. Trimming took 2 bases from V and 8 from J; bases not matched to a gene: 5. Per germline, CDR1 SGHRS and CDR2 YFSETQ. CDR3 DNA: TGCGCCAGCAGCTTACAGGGGGAGAAAGAAAAACTGTTTTTT. Protein: CASSLQGEKEKLFF. Using reference TRBV5-1 and TRBJ1-4 for the parts outside the CDR3, the full variable domain is KAGVTQTPRYLIKTRGQQVTLSCSPISGHRSVSWYQQTPGQGLQFLFEYFSETQRNKGNFPGRFSGRQFSNSRSEMNVSTLELGDSALYLCASSLQGEKEKLFFGSGTQLSVL.

V is TRBV21-1 and J is TRBJ2-1; whether TRBD1, the table's D call, matches the DNA was not checked. TRBV21-1 is a pseudogene segment. The CDR3 totals 16 residues. In nucleotides, the CDR3 is TGTGCCAGCAGCAGCCCGGGACAGGGGGTTTACAATGAGCAGTTCTTC. It yields the protein CASSSPGQGVYNEQFF.

The V gene is TRBV16, the J gene TRBJ1-1, with TRBD1 as a possible D gene (5 bases). The CDR3 consists of 15 residues. The V end was cut by 0 bases, the J end by 6 bases, with 14 bases between. Germline loops: CDR1 KGHSY, CDR2 FQNENV. CDR3 residues: CASSQSPGGASEAFF. The CDR3 DNA sequence: TGTGCCAGCAGCCAATCTCCCGGCGGGGCGTCTGAAGCTTTCTTT.

This clone was found once. V gene TRBV5-6 combines with J gene TRBJ1-4; D not certain. Trimming removed 3 bases at V and 5 bases at J, with 11 bases between. The germline V gene encodes CDR1 SGHDT and CDR2 YYEEEE. The CDR3 totals 14 residues. The CDR3 here is CASSYDTGNEKLFF. For the CDR3, the DNA is TGTGCCAGCAGCTATGATACGGGGAATGAAAAACTGTTTTTT.

This clone occurred a few times. This chain links TRBV10-3 with TRBJ1-1, with D hard to call. The V gene's germline CDR1 is ENHRY and CDR2 SYGVKD. The CDR3 consists of 14 residues. V lost 4 bases and J lost 0, with 9 bases in between. The CDR3 nucleotides are TGTGCCATCAGTGCTGGCGTTATGAACACTGAAGCTTTCTTT. It yields the protein CAISAGVMNTEAFF.

This clone ranks as medium-sized. The rearrangement joins TRBV10-3 to TRBJ1-5; 9 bases map to TRBD1. The J segment lost 2 bases and the V segment lost 2 bases, leaving 1 base of the junction unmatched. Per the germline V gene, CDR1 is ENHRY and CDR2 is SYGVKD. CDR3 size: 15 residues. The DNA for the CDR3 is TGTGCCATCAGTGAGAGACAGGGGGGCAATCAGCCCCAGCATTTT. It translates to CAISERQGGNQPQHF.

V usage is TRBV4-1 and J usage is TRBJ2-3, with D possibly matching TRBD2 (5 bases). The ends were cut back, 0 bases at V and 0 bases at J, with 13 bases in the middle. In germline, CDR1 is MGHRA, CDR2 YSYEKL. The CDR3 is 17 residues long. In nucleotides, the CDR3 is TGCGCCAGCAGCCAAGATCAGGAGCGGATTAGCACAGATACGCAGTATTTT. It is translated as CASSQDQERISTDTQYF.

The gene calls are TRBV5-6 and TRBJ1-2, with TRBD1 matching over 7 bases. The CDR3 contains 16 residues. V lost 4 bases and J lost 5; bases outside the gene matches: 14. Germline V gene lookup returns CDR1 SGHDT and CDR2 YYEEEE. CDR3 in DNA: TGTGCCAGCAGCCAGCTAAGGGGGCTCGGCGGGTATGGCTACACCTTC. It specifies CASSQLRGLGGYGYTF. Combining the CDR3 with reference TRBV5-6 and TRBJ1-2 gives the whole variable domain DAGVTQSPTHLIKTRGQQVTLRCSPKSGHDTVSWYQQALGQGPQFIFQYYEEEERQRGNFPDRFSGHQFPNYSSELNVNALLLGDSALYLCASSQLRGLGGYGYTFGSGTRLTVV.

This clone was detected once. The chain joins TRBV19 to TRBJ1-3, with D perhaps matching TRBD1 (5 bases). The CDR3 runs to 14 residues. Germline CDR1 reads LNHDA; CDR2 reads SQIVND (reference sequence). The V and J ends lost 7 bases and 4 bases respectively, with 14 bases between them. The CDR3 DNA sequence: TGTGCCAGTACTTCTCTGGGGGAAGGAAACACCATATATTTT. This encodes CASTSLGEGNTIYF.

The genes are TRBV27 and TRBJ2-1; the match to TRBD2 covers 13 bases. The V and J ends lost 1 base and 6 bases, in that order; junction bases with no gene match: 0. Germline V CDR1 and CDR2: MNHEY, SMNVEV (reference sequence). The CDR3 runs to 15 residues. The chain's CDR3 is CASSLWTSGSNEQFF. In nucleotides, the CDR3 is TGTGCCAGCAGTTTATGGACTAGCGGGAGCAATGAGCAGTTCTTC.

This clone was seen just once. The rearrangement uses TRBV7-3 and TRBJ2-3, with 8 bases identical to TRBD1. V shed 5 bases, J shed 4 bases, and the junction held 5 bases outside the gene matches. The CDR3 consists of 14 residues. From germline, CDR1 is SGHTA and CDR2 FQGTGA. Written as DNA, the CDR3 is TGTGCCAGCAGCCCTACAGGGGGGTCAGATACGCAGTATTTT. Residues: CASSPTGGSDTQYF.

The chain joins TRBV12-1 to TRBJ2-2; TRBD1, the table's D call, lacks a check against the DNA. TRBV12-1 is termed a pseudogene. This CDR3 has 17 residues. CDR3: CASSFRQSPPNTGELFF. CDR3 DNA: TGTGCCAGCAGCTTTAGACAGTCCCCCCCGAACACCGGGGAGCTGTTTTTT.